The clone carrying this TCR beta chain was observed at least ten times. Its antigen is still unknown. The sample originates from a study of regulatory T cells in long-lasting Graves disease. Broader study findings: Between persistent patients, 2,500 to 3,500 public clonotypes were shared, exceeding the approximately 990 shared between new patients.

This CDR3 spans 12 amino acids. Trimming cost V 1 base and J 3 bases, with 4 bases left between them. The germline V gene encodes CDR1 SGHTA and CDR2 FQGTGA. Arm-PCR with iRepertoire HTBI primers amplified the CDR3 regions for these TCR beta libraries. TCRdb reanalysed the multiplex PCR reads using MiXCR and keeps one entry per CDR3 protein. The sample includes roughly 450,000 distinct CDR3 sequences, around 20% of them seen just once. Time point indicated: persistent/refractory GD, antithyroid drugs over 5 years with positive TRAb. PBMC RNA was the source of the TCR library. As collected, the peripheral blood samples measured 7.5 to 9 milliliters each and went into EDTA tubes.

The clonotype comes from a female donor with Graves disease. The sample consisted of peripheral blood mononuclear cells (PBMCs), taken when the disease was refractory, from a patient treated with antithyroid drugs. The chain employs TRBV7-3 and TRBJ2-7, with D unclear. The CDR3 is CASSLNGYEQYF. The CDR3 DNA reads TGTGCCAGCAGCTTAAACGGCTACGAGCAGTACTTC.